This is a list of T cell receptor beta chains from one sample in a study of blood T cell repertoires in COVID-19. Clones were sequenced by immunoSEQ multiplex PCR, and TCRdb holds only the in-frame ones, with some missing. The sample lists tens of thousands of clones; around 80% were seen once. Sample: peripheral blood. Receptors were obtained from a human donor in a cohort sampled during active COVID-19. Both conserved end residues are part of each CDR3. Each record gives: D gene, clone size, J gene, V gene, CDR3 protein, CDR3 DNA. The D gene is left open where the match is weak. Size is omitted from some rows. Given values are once, few, many or a class for expanded clones.

D: NA; size: NA; J: TRBJ2-1; V: TRBV25-1; CDR3: CASSDPGGSYNEQFF; DNA: TGTGCCAGCAGTGACCCAGGGGGGTCCTACAATGAGCAGTTCTTC
D: TRBD1; size: NA; J: TRBJ2-1; V: TRBV28; CDR3: CASRTGAYSYNEQFF; DNA: TGTGCCAGCAGGACAGGGGCTTACTCCTACAATGAGCAGTTCTTC
D: TRBD1; size: NA; J: TRBJ2-1; V: TRBV28; CDR3: CASSWTGNDNEQFF; DNA: TGTGCCAGCAGTTGGACAGGGAATGACAATGAGCAGTTCTTC
D: NA; size: once; J: TRBJ2-5; V: TRBV5-1; CDR3: CASSSEAGASQETQYF; DNA: TGCGCCAGCAGTTCGGAGGCGGGGGCCTCCCAAGAGACCCAGTACTTC
D: TRBD2; size: once; J: TRBJ2-3; V: TRBV6-5; CDR3: CASSSGTSGRSDTQYF; DNA: TGTGCCAGCAGTTCAGGGACTAGCGGGAGGTCAGATACGCAGTATTTT
D: NA; size: NA; J: TRBJ1-2; V: TRBV28; CDR3: CASSRNRVGYGYTF; DNA: TGTGCCAGCAGCCGGAACAGGGTAGGCTATGGCTACACCTTC
D: TRBD2; size: NA; J: TRBJ2-2; V: TRBV15; CDR3: CATSRDRTSGLTGELFF; DNA: TGTGCCACCAGCAGAGATAGGACTAGCGGGCTCACCGGGGAGCTGTTTTTT
D: NA; size: NA; J: TRBJ1-5; V: TRBV9; CDR3: CASSLGLENQPQHF; DNA: TGTGCCAGCAGCCTGGGGCTAGAAAATCAGCCCCAGCATTTT
D: NA; size: NA; J: TRBJ2-3; V: TRBV10-3; CDR3: CAISEGQSTDTQYF; DNA: TGTGCCATCAGCGAAGGACAGAGCACAGATACGCAGTATTTT
D: TRBD1; size: once; J: TRBJ2-7; V: TRBV7-2; CDR3: CASSSGQGWRAQYF; DNA: TGTGCCAGCAGCTCAGGACAGGGGTGGAGGGCGCAGTACTTC
D: NA; size: NA; J: TRBJ1-2; V: TRBV3-1/TRBV3-2; CDR3: CASSKPGTEGRYGYTF; DNA: TGTGCCAGCAGCAAACCCGGGACGGAGGGTCGCTATGGCTACACCTTC
D: NA; size: NA; J: TRBJ2-6; V: TRBV6-5; CDR3: CASNSGASGANVLTF; DNA: TGTGCCAGCAATTCAGGGGCGTCGGGGGCCAACGTCCTGACTTTC
D: NA; size: NA; J: TRBJ2-5; V: TRBV5-4; CDR3: CASSAGLQGLETQYF; DNA: TGTGCCAGCAGCGCCGGACTACAAGGTTTAGAGACCCAGTACTTC
D: NA; size: NA; J: TRBJ2-7; V: TRBV28; CDR3: CASSLTRGYYEQYF; DNA: TGTGCCAGCAGCCTTACGAGGGGGTACTACGAGCAGTACTTC
D: NA; size: NA; J: TRBJ2-3; V: TRBV7-9; CDR3: CASSRGTDTQYF; DNA: TGTGCCAGCAGCCGAGGGACAGATACGCAGTATTTT
D: NA; size: NA; J: TRBJ2-2; V: TRBV13; CDR3: CASAYRGSIGELFF; DNA: TGTGCCAGCGCATACCGGGGATCGATCGGGGAGCTGTTTTTT
D: NA; size: NA; J: TRBJ2-7; V: TRBV11-2; CDR3: CASSLGQANHEQYF; DNA: TGTGCCAGCAGCTTAGGACAGGCAAACCACGAGCAGTACTTC
D: TRBD2; size: NA; J: TRBJ2-1; V: TRBV6-7; CDR3: CASSYFARTGGDRYNEQFF; DNA: TGTGCCAGCAGTTACTTTGCCCGGACCGGGGGGGATCGATACAATGAGCAGTTCTTC
D: TRBD2; size: NA; J: TRBJ2-7; V: TRBV5-1; CDR3: CASSPGTSGARTYEQYF; DNA: TGCGCCAGCAGCCCCGGGACTAGCGGGGCCCGGACCTACGAGCAGTACTTC
D: TRBD2; size: once; J: TRBJ2-1; V: TRBV4-1; CDR3: CASSPSGRPGNEQFF; DNA: TGCGCCAGCAGTCCCAGCGGGAGGCCGGGGAATGAGCAGTTCTTC
D: NA; size: few; J: TRBJ1-6; V: TRBV6-5; CDR3: CASTQQGSINSPLHF; DNA: TGTGCCAGCACCCAACAGGGATCGATTAATTCACCCCTCCACTTT
D: NA; size: NA; J: TRBJ2-3; V: TRBV19; CDR3: CASRRGSTDTQYF; DNA: TGTGCCAGTAGACGGGGTAGCACAGATACGCAGTATTTT
D: TRBD1; size: NA; J: TRBJ2-7; V: TRBV15; CDR3: CATRPGTGNIYEQYF; DNA: TGTGCCACCAGACCCGGGACAGGGAATATCTACGAGCAGTACTTC
D: TRBD1; size: NA; J: TRBJ2-6; V: TRBV9; CDR3: CASSARDSPSGANVLTF; DNA: TGTGCCAGCAGCGCCCGGGACAGCCCCTCTGGGGCCAACGTCCTGACTTTC
D: NA; size: NA; J: TRBJ1-2; V: TRBV2; CDR3: CASRGEGVYYGYTF; DNA: TGTGCCAGCAGGGGGGAGGGGGTATACTATGGCTACACCTTC
D: TRBD1; size: NA; J: TRBJ1-2; V: TRBV19; CDR3: CASSGSTGAVHYGYTF; DNA: TGTGCCAGTAGTGGCTCGACAGGGGCGGTCCACTATGGCTACACCTTC
D: NA; size: NA; J: TRBJ2-7; V: TRBV28; CDR3: CASSPTAFSYEQYF; DNA: TGTGCCAGCAGTCCGACAGCCTTCTCCTACGAGCAGTACTTC
D: TRBD2; size: NA; J: TRBJ2-7; V: TRBV6-6; CDR3: CASSQRGGPGEQYF; DNA: TGTGCCAGCAGTCAGCGGGGGGGCCCGGGAGAGCAGTACTTC
D: TRBD1; size: NA; J: TRBJ1-1; V: TRBV7-2; CDR3: CASSLQQGASAFF; DNA: TGTGCCAGCAGCTTACAGCAGGGGGCGTCAGCTTTCTTT
D: TRBD1; size: NA; J: TRBJ1-4; V: TRBV19; CDR3: CASSSRTGGNEKLFF; DNA: TGTGCCAGTAGTAGCAGGACAGGGGGAAACGAAAAACTGTTTTTT
D: TRBD1; size: NA; J: TRBJ1-2; V: TRBV6-2/TRBV6-3; CDR3: CASSVAGGSYGYTF; DNA: TGTGCCAGCAGTGTCGCAGGGGGAAGCTATGGCTACACCTTC